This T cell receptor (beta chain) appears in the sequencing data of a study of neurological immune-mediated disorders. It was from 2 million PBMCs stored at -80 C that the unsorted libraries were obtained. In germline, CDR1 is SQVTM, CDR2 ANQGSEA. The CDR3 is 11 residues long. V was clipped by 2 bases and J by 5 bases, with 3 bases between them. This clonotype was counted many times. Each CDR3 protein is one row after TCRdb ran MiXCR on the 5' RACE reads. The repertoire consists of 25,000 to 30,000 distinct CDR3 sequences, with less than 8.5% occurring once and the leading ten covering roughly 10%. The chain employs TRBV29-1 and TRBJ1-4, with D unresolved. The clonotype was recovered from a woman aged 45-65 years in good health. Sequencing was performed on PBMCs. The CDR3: CSVEKNEKLFF. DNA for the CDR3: TGCAGCGTTGAAAAGAATGAAAAACTGTTTTTT.